This is a list of T cell receptor beta chains from one sample in a study of blood T cell repertoires in COVID-19. The assay was immunoSEQ multiplex PCR, and TCRdb's table has in-frame clones only and misses some. This sample has 250,000 or so clones, with 80% to 90% found just once. The sample was PBMCs or T cells enriched from blood (not recorded which). All receptors derive from a man in his fifties or sixties who had been exposed to COVID-19. The CDR3 runs from the conserved cysteine through the conserved F or W. The order of the fields is V gene, D gene, J gene, CDR3 DNA, CDR3 protein. The D gene is left open where the match is weak.

>TRBV10-3|TRBD1|TRBJ2-3
TGTGCCATCAGAGATCCGGGACAGGGAATCACAGATACGCAGTATTTT
CAIRDPGQGITDTQYF
>TRBV27|-|TRBJ2-7
TGTGCCAGCAGTTTCAGACCCCCCGGGACTTCCCTCTACGAGCAGTACTTC
CASSFRPPGTSLYEQYF
>TRBV5-4|-|TRBJ1-4
TGTGCCAGCAGCTCCCTTAGCGGGGGGCGAGAAAAACTGTTTTTT
CASSSLSGGREKLFF
>TRBV9|-|TRBJ1-1
TGTGCCAGCAGCGTAGTCGGCAGGGGAAGTGACACTGAAGCTTTCTTT
CASSVVGRGSDTEAFF
>TRBV10-3|TRBD1|TRBJ1-4
TGTGCCATCAGTGAGTCACGAGGGGGCGGTGAAAAACTGTTTTTT
CAISESRGGGEKLFF
>TRBV3-1/TRBV3-2|-|TRBJ2-5
TGTGCCAGCAGTTGGCGATCGATTATGCGGGAGACCCAGTACTTC
CASSWRSIMRETQYF
>TRBV28|-|TRBJ2-3
TGTGCCAGCAGTTCCCGGGGGTTAGGGGACACAGATACGCAGTATTTT
CASSSRGLGDTDTQYF
>TRBV2|TRBD1|TRBJ2-5
TGTGCCAGCAGTAAATTACAGGGGAGACAAGAGACCCAGTACTTC
CASSKLQGRQETQYF
>TRBV28|TRBD2|TRBJ2-1
TGTGCCAGCAGTTTAACTAGCGGGATGGGTCGGAGGACCTACAATGAGCAGTTCTTC
CASSLTSGMGRRTYNEQFF
>TRBV19|-|TRBJ1-4
TGTGCCAGTAGTATAGATTGGCAGGGGAAGGAAAAACTGTTTTTT
CASSIDWQGKEKLFF
>TRBV6-5|TRBD1|TRBJ1-2
TGTGCCAGCAGTAATGAATTAGGGACAGCCTATGGCTACACCTTC
CASSNELGTAYGYTF
>TRBV5-1|-|TRBJ1-4
TGCGCCAGCCAACTAGACAGGCCGACTAATGAAAAACTGTTTTTT
CASQLDRPTNEKLFF
>TRBV16|-|TRBJ1-4
TGTGCCAGCAGCCACGTTGAGGGTTCGGCTAATGAAAAACTGTTTTTT
CASSHVEGSANEKLFF
>TRBV28|TRBD2|TRBJ2-2
TGTGCCAGCAGTTTATGGCGGGAGCACACCGGGGAGCTGTTTTTT
CASSLWREHTGELFF
>TRBV5-1|-|TRBJ1-2
TGCGCCAGCAGCCGGGATGGAAGCGGGGATGGCTACACCTTC
CASSRDGSGDGYTF
>TRBV7-9|TRBD1|TRBJ1-1
TGTGCCAGCAGCCCCCTACAGGGGTATACTGAAGCTTTCTTT
CASSPLQGYTEAFF